Following are 32 T cell receptor beta chains from one sample sequenced in a study of cytomegalovirus exposure and HLA in healthy donors. Both 60 Vbeta primers and 13 Jbeta primers went into the PCR. Sequencing used immunoSEQ multiplex PCR; TCRdb keeps in-frame clones, though not all of them. The sample has around 63,000 clones. Input material: PBMCs. Source of these receptors: a woman between 25 and 40 years old in good health and CMV-seronegative.

The gene calls are TRBV6-5 and TRBJ1-1; D call uncertain. The CDR3 is 13 residues long. Trimming removed 4 bases from V and 2 bases from J, with 8 bases in between. CDR1 and CDR2 from the germline V gene are MNHEY and SVGAGI. The CDR3 loop is CASSSPSNTEAFF. CDR3 coding DNA: TGTGCCAGCAGTTCCCCCAGTAACACTGAAGCTTTCTTT.

The rearrangement uses TRBV7-9 and TRBJ2-7, with 8 bases lining up with TRBD2. The germline CDR1 and CDR2 sequences are SEHNR and FQNEAQ (reference sequence). The CDR3 contains 17 residues. V lost 4 bases to trimming and J lost 6 bases; unmatched junction nucleotides: 17. The CDR3 region has the DNA TGTGCCAGCAGCTCCGACAGTCGGCTAGCGGGTCTCAGCGAGCAGTACTTC. Its translation is CASSSDSRLAGLSEQYF.

The gene calls are TRBV16 and TRBJ1-4, with 8 positions matching TRBD1. The CDR3 is 12 residues long. The germline V gene has CDR1 KGHSY and CDR2 FQNENV. V was clipped by 4 bases and J by 16 bases; unmatched bases: 8. The CDR3, as DNA: TGTGCCAGCAGCCCCCCCGGGGACAGGCGGTTTTTT. It translates to CASSPPGDRRFF.

The chain joins TRBV5-5 to TRBJ2-2; 7 nucleotides align to TRBD2. J was trimmed by 7 bases and V by 0 bases; bases with no gene match: 3. The CDR3 extends over 14 amino acids. Germline CDR1 and CDR2: SGHKS and YYEKEE (reference sequence). In DNA, the CDR3 is TGTGCCAGCAGCTTGGGACTAGCTAGCGGGGAGCTGTTTTTT. Translating gives CASSLGLASGELFF.

The genes are TRBV10-2 and TRBJ2-7; 7 nucleotides line up with TRBD1. Germline V gene sequence: CDR1 WSHSY, CDR2 SAAADI. Trimming at V came to 9 bases and at J to 1 base, leaving 6 bases not matched to a gene. The CDR3 sequence is 13 residues long. The CDR3 DNA reads TGCGCCAGTCGGACAGGTCCTTCCTACGAGCAGTACTTC. It yields the protein CASRTGPSYEQYF.

CDR3 bases: TGCGCCAGCAGCTTGGAGTTGGGGACTCCCGCCTACGAGCAGTACTTC. Its protein is CASSLELGTPAYEQYF. The rearrangement uses TRBV5-1 and TRBJ2-7, with D possibly TRBD2 on 6 matching bases. Germline CDR1 reads SGHRS; CDR2 reads YFSETQ. V lost 0 bases and J lost 2, with 15 bases in between. This CDR3 is built from 16 residues. The whole variable domain, remainder taken from reference TRBV5-1 and TRBJ2-7, is KAGVTQTPRYLIKTRGQQVTLSCSPISGHRSVSWYQQTPGQGLQFLFEYFSETQRNKGNFPGRFSGRQFSNSRSEMNVSTLELGDSALYLCASSLELGTPAYEQYFGPGTRLTVT.

J is TRBJ2-1 and V is TRBV27; 12 nucleotides line up with TRBD2. Per germline, CDR1 MNHEY and CDR2 SMNVEV (reference sequence). The trim removed 4 bases at V and 4 bases at J, leaving 2 bases unmatched. CDR3 length: 15 amino acids. This CDR3 reads CASSWTSGVYNEQFF. CDR3 nucleotides: TGTGCCAGCAGTTGGACTAGCGGGGTTTACAATGAGCAGTTCTTC.

The V and J genes are TRBV28 and TRBJ1-6; 10 positions agree with TRBD1. Trimming at V came to 8 bases and at J to 10 bases, leaving 14 bases not matched to a gene. CDR1 and CDR2 (germline): MDHEN, SYDVKM. CDR3 length: 16 amino acids. The CDR3 loop reads CASRLGQGHTWSPLHF. The CDR3 coding sequence is TGTGCCAGCCGATTGGGACAGGGGCATACGTGGTCACCCCTCCACTTT. Filled out from reference TRBV28 and TRBJ1-6, the complete variable domain reads DVKVTQSSRYLVKRTGEKVFLECVQDMDHENMFWYRQDPGLGLRLIYFSYDVKMKEKGDIPEGYSVSREKKERFSLILESASTNQTSMYLCASRLGQGHTWSPLHFGNGTRLTVT.

The genes are TRBV18 and TRBJ2-4; the match to TRBD2 covers 12 bases. This CDR3 spans 19 amino acids. With V trimmed by 4 bases and J by 0 bases, 10 bases remained unmatched. Germline V gene lookup returns CDR1 KGHSH and CDR2 LQKENI. CDR3: CASSLRDTTSGGAKNIQYF. The CDR3 DNA sequence: TGTGCCAGCTCACTACGGGATACGACTAGCGGGGGAGCCAAAAACATTCAGTACTTC.

V and J are TRBV9 and TRBJ2-3, with TRBD2 as a possible D gene (6 bases). The germline V gene encodes CDR1 SGDLS and CDR2 YYNGEE. The V end was cut by 4 bases, the J end by 2 bases, with 14 bases between. The CDR3 runs to 15 residues. Here the CDR3 DNA reads TGTGCCAGCAGCCTTACCGGGACTTCCACAGATACGCAGTATTTT. It is translated as CASSLTGTSTDTQYF.

The chain couples TRBV7-2 to TRBJ2-1; 9 bases align to TRBD1. With 1 base clipped from V and 10 bases from J, the junction kept 8 bases outside the gene matches. The CDR3 sequence is 15 residues long. CDR1 is SGHTA, CDR2 FQGNSA, per germline. This CDR3 reads CASSLDGTGRREQFF. The CDR3 region has the DNA TGTGCCAGCAGCTTAGACGGGACAGGGCGGAGGGAGCAGTTCTTC. Based on the CDR3 plus reference TRBV7-2 and TRBJ2-1, the full variable domain is GAGVSQSPSNKVTEKGKDVELRCDPISGHTALYWYRQSLGQGLEFLIYFQGNSAPDKSGLPSDRFSAERTGGSVSTLTIQRTQQEDSAVYLCASSLDGTGRREQFFGPGTRLTVL.

The CDR3 loop is CASRAPRAGGEAFF. Written as DNA, the CDR3 is TGTGCCAGCAGAGCGCCCCGGGCGGGCGGTGAAGCTTTCTTT. V is TRBV6-5 and J is TRBJ1-1; D not certain. Germline V gives CDR1 MNHEY, CDR2 SVGAGI. Between the trimmed V and J ends, which lost 6 bases and 7 bases, there was a span of 18 bases. CDR3 length equals 14 residues.

V and J are TRBV7-9 and TRBJ2-2; possible D gene TRBD1, 5 bases. This CDR3 region has 17 residues. V dropped 2 bases and J dropped 0 bases, with 13 bases sitting between them. Germline CDR1 is SEHNR and CDR2 is FQNEAQ (reference sequence). The CDR3 spells CASSLTLGRANTGELFF. CDR3 DNA: TGTGCCAGCAGCTTAACCCTGGGCAGGGCGAACACCGGGGAGCTGTTTTTT.

The genes are TRBV7-2 and TRBJ2-7; 12 bases match TRBD2. Unmatched junction bases numbered 16, after V lost 4 bases and J lost 3 bases. Germline values: CDR1 SGHTA, CDR2 FQGNSA. The CDR3 sequence is 19 residues long. The CDR3 nucleotides are TGTGCCAGCAGCTCGCTCCATCGACTAGCGGGAGCCGGCAACTACGAGCAGTACTTC. Translation: CASSSLHRLAGAGNYEQYF. The full variable domain, with the rest looked up from reference TRBV7-2 and TRBJ2-7, is GAGVSQSPSNKVTEKGKDVELRCDPISGHTALYWYRQSLGQGLEFLIYFQGNSAPDKSGLPSDRFSAERTGGSVSTLTIQRTQQEDSAVYLCASSSLHRLAGAGNYEQYFGPGTRLTVT.

The chain carries TRBV19 and TRBJ2-7, with a tentative D call TRBD2 (6 bases). This CDR3 has 15 residues. Germline V CDR1 and CDR2: LNHDA, SQIVND (reference sequence). Deletions cut 0 bases from V and 3 bases from J, with 12 bases between. The CDR3, as DNA: TGTGCCAGTAGTATAGATCTGGGAGGAGGCTACGAGCAGTACTTC. Its translation: CASSIDLGGGYEQYF.

Concerning this clone: Its ends do not fully match the called genes, so a read error is possible. The chain links TRBV4-1 to TRBJ2-7; no clear D gene. CDR1 is MGHRA, CDR2 YSYEKL, per germline. CDR3 length: 12 residues. CDR3 residues: CASSLHSYEQYF. CDR3 DNA: TGTGCCAGCAGCCTCCACTCCTACGAGCAGTACTTC.

CDR3 DNA sequence: TGCAGCGCCACGGAGAATCAGAGCTACACCTTC. Amino acid sequence: CSATENQSYTF. The chain has TRBV29-1 and TRBJ1-2; no reliable D call. V was shortened by 7 bases and J by 9 bases, with 15 bases between the two germline ends. Germline V gene data show CDR1 as SQVTM and CDR2 as ANQGSEA. CDR3 length: 11 amino acids.

The CDR3: CASSFWLAGEQFF. DNA of the CDR3: TGTGCCAGCAGCTTTTGGCTGGCGGGTGAGCAGTTCTTC. The genes are TRBV5-6 and TRBJ2-1; weak D call: TRBD2 (5 bases). The CDR3 has 13 residues. CDR1 SGHDT and CDR2 YYEEEE come from the germline V gene. Trimming shortened V by 2 bases and J by 9 bases, and 12 bases separated the two germline ends.

The chain couples TRBV30 to TRBJ1-5; D unresolved. Between the trimmed V and J ends, which lost 2 bases and 4 bases, there was a span of 12 bases. The CDR3 has 14 residues. Germline assignment: CDR1 GTSNPN and CDR2 SVGIG (reference sequence). CDR3 protein: CAWSMGGWNQPQHF. The CDR3 coding sequence is TGTGCCTGGAGTATGGGAGGGTGGAATCAGCCCCAGCATTTT. Filled out from reference TRBV30 and TRBJ1-5, the complete variable domain reads SQTIHQWPATLVQPVGSPLSLECTVEGTSNPNLYWYRQAAGRGLQLLFYSVGIGQISSEVPQNLSASRPQDRQFILSSKKLLLSDSGFYLCAWSMGGWNQPQHFGDGTRLSIL.

This chain links TRBV12-5 with TRBJ2-1; 10 bases are shared with TRBD2. The germline gives CDR1 LGHNT, CDR2 FRNRAP. With V trimmed by 5 bases and J by 7 bases, 11 bases remained unmatched. The CDR3 consists of 16 residues. The CDR3 DNA reads TGTGCTAGTGGTCCCCCCTCTAGCGGGAGTAGGAATGAGCAGTTCTTC. Protein: CASGPPSSGSRNEQFF.

V and J are TRBV19 and TRBJ2-7, with D possibly matching TRBD2 (5 bases). This CDR3 has 14 residues. Trimming took 3 bases from V and 0 from J, leaving 9 bases between them. The germline CDR1 and CDR2 sequences are LNHDA and SQIVND (reference sequence). In DNA form, the CDR3 reads TGTGCCAGTAGTATGGAGGTGAGCTCCTACGAGCAGTACTTC. Its protein product is CASSMEVSSYEQYF.

The chain combines TRBV28 with TRBJ2-1; D is possibly TRBD1 (6 bases). This CDR3 is built from 15 residues. Germline V lookup: CDR1 MDHEN, CDR2 SYDVKM. V was pared by 4 bases and J by 5 bases, with 15 bases between. The CDR3 sequence is CASSSVLGQNNEQFF. The CDR3 nucleotides are TGTGCCAGCAGTTCCGTCCTCGGACAGAACAATGAGCAGTTCTTC.

This chain joins TRBV29-1 and TRBJ2-7, with 7 bases aligning to TRBD1. In germline, CDR1 is SQVTM, CDR2 ANQGSEA. The CDR3 is 13 residues long. Losses at the gene ends were 6 bases for V and 2 bases for J; bases not matched to a gene: 7. CDR3: CSVGKGAAYEQYF. The CDR3 DNA is TGCAGCGTCGGAAAGGGGGCAGCCTACGAGCAGTACTTC.

The chain couples TRBV5-1 to TRBJ2-7; unclear D gene. The CDR3 sequence is 14 residues long. Trimming cost V 0 bases and J 3 bases, with 10 bases left between them. Per the germline V gene, CDR1 is SGHRS and CDR2 is YFSETQ. The CDR3 reads CASSLGQINYEQYF. The DNA for the CDR3 is TGCGCCAGCAGCTTGGGTCAGATAAACTACGAGCAGTACTTC.

The CDR3 here is CASSPVVSTGELFF. CDR3 DNA: TGTGCCAGCAGCCCGGTCGTTTCCACCGGGGAGCTGTTTTTT. The chain recombines TRBV6-5 with TRBJ2-2; no clear D. In germline, CDR1 is MNHEY, CDR2 SVGAGI. V was pared by 6 bases and J by 4 bases, with 12 bases between. The CDR3 extends over 14 amino acids.

The chain links TRBV7-9 to TRBJ2-3; the match to TRBD2 covers 11 bases. The CDR3 is made up of 15 amino acids. The germline gives CDR1 SEHNR, CDR2 FQNEAQ (reference sequence). Germline trimming cut 7 bases from V and 2 bases from J; bases unmatched to any gene: 5. CDR3 loop: CASTKTSGNTDTQYF. CDR3 DNA sequence: TGTGCCAGCACCAAGACTAGCGGGAACACAGATACGCAGTATTTT.

The V and J genes are TRBV6-6 and TRBJ2-1, with TRBD2 matching over 10 bases. The CDR3 contains 15 residues. V shed 7 bases, J shed 5 bases, and the junction held 8 bases outside the gene matches. Germline V gives CDR1 MNHNY, CDR2 SVGAGI (reference sequence). For the CDR3, the DNA is TGTGCCAGCACTGATAGCGGGGGGCGCGACAATGAGCAGTTCTTC. Translation gives CASTDSGGRDNEQFF.

The V call is TRBV7-3, the J call TRBJ1-1; D is unresolved. The CDR3 is made up of 15 amino acids. From germline, CDR1 is SGHTA and CDR2 FQGTGA. Trimming removed 5 bases at V and 1 base at J, with 14 bases between. The CDR3: CASSPDGERNTEAFF. CDR3 DNA sequence: TGTGCCAGCAGCCCCGATGGGGAGAGGAACACTGAAGCTTTCTTT.

The rearrangement joins TRBV6-6 to TRBJ1-5; D gene ambiguous. Germline V gives CDR1 MNHNY, CDR2 SVGAGI (reference sequence). Trimming removed 1 base at V and 5 bases at J, with 6 bases between. The CDR3 sequence is 13 residues long. DNA of the CDR3: TGTGCCAGCAGTTACTTCAGCGATCAGCCCCAGCATTTT. It codes for CASSYFSDQPQHF.

This chain links TRBV6-1 with TRBJ1-2; a weak D match, TRBD1 (5 bases). This CDR3 spans 18 amino acids. The germline gives CDR1 MNHNS, CDR2 SASEGT. Trimming removed 2 bases at V and 5 bases at J, with 24 bases between. The CDR3 here is CASSEIPHSGRGGYGYTF. The DNA of the CDR3 is TGTGCCAGCAGTGAAATCCCCCACTCGGGGAGGGGCGGGTATGGCTACACCTTC.

Of note for this clone: The identical CDR3 is also encoded by other nucleotide sequences in the sample. The CDR3 spells CASSPRGNQPQHF. DNA of the CDR3: TGTGCCAGCAGTCCACGGGGCAATCAGCCCCAGCATTTT. The rearrangement uses TRBV6-6 and TRBJ1-5; no definite D call. V shed 5 bases and J shed 2 bases, with 7 bases lying between them. Germline assignment: CDR1 MNHNY and CDR2 SVGAGI (reference sequence). The CDR3 is made up of 13 amino acids.

The CDR3 loop reads CASSRGLAEEQYF. The CDR3 DNA reads TGTGCCAGCAGCCGGGGACTAGCGGAGGAGCAGTACTTC. The chain couples TRBV11-2 to TRBJ2-7, with TRBD2 identical over 11 bases. After removal of 5 bases from V and 7 bases from J, the junction contained 4 bases not matched to a gene. Germline CDR1 and CDR2: SGHAT and FQNNGV. The CDR3 contains 13 residues. The variable domain in full, with the rest retrieved from reference TRBV11-2 and TRBJ2-7, is EAGVAQSPRYKIIEKRQSVAFWCNPISGHATLYWYQQILGQGPKLLIQFQNNGVVDDSQLPKDRFSAERLKGVDSTLKIQPAKLEDSAVYLCASSRGLAEEQYFGPGTRLTVT.